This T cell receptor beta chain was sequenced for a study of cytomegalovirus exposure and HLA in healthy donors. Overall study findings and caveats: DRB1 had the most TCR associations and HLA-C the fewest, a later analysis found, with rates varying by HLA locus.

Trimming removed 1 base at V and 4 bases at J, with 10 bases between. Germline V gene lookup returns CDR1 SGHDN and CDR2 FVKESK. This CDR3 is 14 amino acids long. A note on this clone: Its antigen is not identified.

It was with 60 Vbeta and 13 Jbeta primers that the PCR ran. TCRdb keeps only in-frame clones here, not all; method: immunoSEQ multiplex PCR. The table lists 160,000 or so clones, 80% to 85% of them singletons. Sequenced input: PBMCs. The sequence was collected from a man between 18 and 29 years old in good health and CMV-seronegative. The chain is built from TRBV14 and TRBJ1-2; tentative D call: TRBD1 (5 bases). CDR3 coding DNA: TGTGCCAGCAGCCAAGTTGGAGGGACCTATGGCTACACCTTC. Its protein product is CASSQVGGTYGYTF.